This T cell receptor beta chain stems from a study of cytomegalovirus exposure and HLA in healthy donors. The V end lost 3 bases, the J end lost 0 bases, and 9 bases lay between the germline ends. This CDR3 has 15 residues. Per the germline V gene, CDR1 is MNHEY and CDR2 is SMNVEV (reference sequence). Both 60 Vbeta primers and 13 Jbeta primers went into the PCR. Data came from immunoSEQ multiplex PCR; TCRdb stores just in-frame clones and leaves some out. This sample yields around 100,000 clones, of which 65% to 80% are seen a single time; approximately 3% belongs to the top ten. Sequencing was done on a sample of PBMCs. This clonotype was sampled from a woman between 40 and 55 years old in good health and CMV-seronegative. The V and J genes are TRBV27 and TRBJ2-4; tentative D call: TRBD2 (5 bases). CDR3 in DNA: TGTGCCAGCAGTTTTACTAGTATAGCCAAAAACATTCAGTACTTC. It is translated as CASSFTSIAKNIQYF.